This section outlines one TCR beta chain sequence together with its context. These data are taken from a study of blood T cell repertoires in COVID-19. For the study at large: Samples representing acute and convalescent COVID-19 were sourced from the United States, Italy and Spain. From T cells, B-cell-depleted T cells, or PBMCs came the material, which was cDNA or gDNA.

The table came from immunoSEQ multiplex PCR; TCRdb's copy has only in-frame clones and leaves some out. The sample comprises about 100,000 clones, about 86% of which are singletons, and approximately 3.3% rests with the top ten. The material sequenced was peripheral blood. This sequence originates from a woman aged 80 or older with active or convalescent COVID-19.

This CDR3 reads CASSFLAQGSTDTQYF. CDR3 DNA: TGCGCCAGCAGCTTCCTGGCTCAGGGAAGTACAGATACGCAGTATTTT. The V and J genes are TRBV5-1 and TRBJ2-3; possibly TRBD1 for D (5 bases). The CDR3 is 16 amino acids. Germline loops: CDR1 SGHRS, CDR2 YFSETQ. With 2 bases removed from V and 3 bases from J, the gap between germline ends came to 16 bases.